This is a list of T cell receptor beta chains from one sample in a study of T cells expressing NK-cell markers. Each CDR3 protein gets one entry in TCRdb, which reprocessed the 5' RACE reads and gives no DNA. Its clone listing holds 350,000 to 400,000 distinct CDR3 sequences. Material for sequencing was blood T cells: a sorted CD56 or NKG2C T cell subset, CD4+ or CD8+ T cells, or bulk PBMC T cells (not recorded which). Source of these receptors: a woman aged 50 to 65 in good health. The CDR3 runs from the conserved cysteine through the conserved F or W.

v_call	j_call	cdr3_aa
TRBV6-5	TRBJ1-2	CASSYSGGQGYTF
TRBV19	TRBJ2-2	CASRSAGRQSGELFF
TRBV11-2	TRBJ1-2	CASSLVVNYGYTF
TRBV5-1	TRBJ2-7	CASSLAGKSSYEQYF
TRBV30	TRBJ2-2	CAWSGGNTGELFF
TRBV24-1	TRBJ2-1	CATSNLQFEQFF
TRBV27	TRBJ1-4	CASSITRGGEKLFF
TRBV9	TRBJ2-5	CASSVLTGTGYETQYF
TRBV6-5	TRBJ2-5	CASSPIASRGAQYF
TRBV28	TRBJ1-5	CASRTDSHQPQHF
TRBV6-5	TRBJ2-5	CASSYAPLYRGETQYF
TRBV10-2	TRBJ2-3	CASSVIAATDTQYF
TRBV4-1	TRBJ2-5	CASSQGRLLEATQYF
TRBV6-2/TRBV6-3	TRBJ2-5	CASRKKAGVLETQYF
TRBV7-6	TRBJ2-7	CASSLLPSRAGYEQYF
TRBV6-2/TRBV6-3	TRBJ1-2	CASSYAPPNYGYTF
TRBV29-1	TRBJ1-5	CSVSGSNQPQHF
TRBV20-1	TRBJ2-7	CSYQPRMKNEQYF
TRBV20-1	TRBJ2-1	CSARPGTSGGLGNEQFF
TRBV5-6	TRBJ2-2	CASSLEAAGTGELFF
TRBV5-1	TRBJ2-2	CASSLALGLGFGSRELFF
TRBV15	TRBJ2-5	CATSRAPPVKETQYF
TRBV3-1	TRBJ2-1	CASSPFEAYNEQFF
TRBV11-3	TRBJ2-1	CASTPGRGRRQAEQFF
TRBV20-1	TRBJ2-3	CSARDRAVAGFTDTQYF
TRBV10-2	TRBJ2-3	CASMQRGGTDTQYF
TRBV20-1	TRBJ1-4	CSATRTHYEKLFF
TRBV20-1	TRBJ1-1	CSARSGRGTEAFF
TRBV4-1	TRBJ2-5	CASSKASGFQETQYF
TRBV5-1	TRBJ2-2	CASSDRSLNTGELFF
TRBV12-3/TRBV12-4	TRBJ1-1	CASSRYLGQMNTEAFF
TRBV5-1	TRBJ2-3	CASSLANDPGRVYF
TRBV30	TRBJ2-1	CAWSVQGVSEQFF
TRBV21-1	TRBJ1-4	CASSKSPTGPLLERNCFF
TRBV2	TRBJ1-2	CASRAEAGLNGYTF
TRBV12-3/TRBV12-4	TRBJ2-5	CASSLGILGTQYF
TRBV11-1	TRBJ2-1	CASSLGSWERSYNEQFF
TRBV29-1	TRBJ2-4	CSVVVGTSIQYF
TRBV6-2/TRBV6-3	TRBJ2-4	CASKQGMDIQYF